These T cell receptor beta chains were read from a single sample in a study of Graves' ophthalmopathy and Graves' hyperthyroidism. One entry per CDR3 protein, called by TCRdb with MiXCR from the multiplex PCR reads. The sample records roughly 400,000 distinct CDR3 sequences, about 18% being singletons. Sequencing was performed on peripheral blood. Every receptor here comes from an adult woman with stable Graves' hyperthyroidism. Both conserved end residues are part of each CDR3. The order of the fields is D gene, clone size, V gene, CDR3 protein. D genes are given only for firm matches. Some rows have no size entry. The others give once, few or many, or a class for an expanded clone.

d_call: TRBD2; clone_size: NA; v_call: TRBV6-2/TRBV6-3; cdr3_aa: CANRASGKGTKNIQYF
d_call: NA; clone_size: many; v_call: TRBV7-2; cdr3_aa: CASSPGRFYGYTF
d_call: TRBD1; clone_size: NA; v_call: TRBV7-2; cdr3_aa: CASSIDRGNGYTF
d_call: NA; clone_size: many; v_call: TRBV29-1; cdr3_aa: CSVKGGSGAYEQYF
d_call: NA; clone_size: NA; v_call: TRBV6-1; cdr3_aa: CALHGVTEAFF
d_call: NA; clone_size: many; v_call: TRBV30; cdr3_aa: CACLSGRETQYF
d_call: NA; clone_size: many; v_call: TRBV5-1; cdr3_aa: CASSLGTSTEAFF
d_call: NA; clone_size: many; v_call: TRBV3-1; cdr3_aa: CASMSGAQETQYF
d_call: NA; clone_size: many; v_call: TRBV12-3/TRBV12-4; cdr3_aa: CASSTPGETQYF
d_call: NA; clone_size: NA; v_call: TRBV9; cdr3_aa: CASSVGPNTEACF
d_call: NA; clone_size: NA; v_call: TRBV2; cdr3_aa: CASRDSIAFTGELFF
d_call: TRBD1; clone_size: many; v_call: TRBV20-1; cdr3_aa: CSAAPITGGSSPLHF
d_call: TRBD1; clone_size: few; v_call: TRBV5-1; cdr3_aa: CASSSGTDANTGELFF
d_call: NA; clone_size: many; v_call: TRBV20-1; cdr3_aa: CSAEGGGTYEQYF
d_call: TRBD1; clone_size: many; v_call: TRBV19; cdr3_aa: CASSIGTVNTEAFF
d_call: NA; clone_size: many; v_call: TRBV28; cdr3_aa: CASSLGGVLGYTF
d_call: NA; clone_size: many; v_call: TRBV7-6; cdr3_aa: CASSSRREALNTEAFF
d_call: TRBD1; clone_size: many; v_call: TRBV11-1; cdr3_aa: CASSPPDRGRDTEAFF
d_call: NA; clone_size: many; v_call: TRBV7-9; cdr3_aa: CASSFYGGGVANTEAFF
d_call: NA; clone_size: NA; v_call: TRBV11-2; cdr3_aa: CASSFLSGLEAGELFF
d_call: NA; clone_size: many; v_call: TRBV28; cdr3_aa: CASIQNPKEYGYTF
d_call: NA; clone_size: many; v_call: TRBV10-3; cdr3_aa: CAISEGREETQYF
d_call: NA; clone_size: many; v_call: TRBV27; cdr3_aa: CASSSRDANSDGYTF
d_call: TRBD1; clone_size: many; v_call: TRBV28; cdr3_aa: CASVGQGFGEQYF
d_call: NA; clone_size: many; v_call: TRBV20-1; cdr3_aa: CSALTYSNQPQHF
d_call: NA; clone_size: many; v_call: TRBV20-1; cdr3_aa: CSARAGRSYEQYF